These 8 T cell receptor beta chains share one sample of origin, sequenced in a study of T cell clonality in common variable immunodeficiency. Clones were read by immunoSEQ multiplex PCR, and TCRdb kept only the in-frame ones, dropping some. There are about 66,000 clones in the sample, none observed a single time. Sequencing used peripheral blood mononuclear cells. The receptors derive from a person between 18 and 75 years old in good health.

At least ten counts were recorded for this clone. The read ends 3 residues shy of where the CDR3 ends; the end is completed using the germline J gene. This rearrangement joins TRBV5-4 to TRBJ2-3; tentative D call: TRBD1 (6 bases). From germline, CDR1 is SGHNT and CDR2 YYREEE (reference sequence). This CDR3 region has 14 residues. V was pared by 6 bases and J by 0 bases, with 11 bases between. Partial CDR3 DNA: TGTGCCAGCAAACAGGGAACTAGCACAGATACG. This sequence encodes CASKQGTSTDT. The entire CDR3 is CASKQGTSTDTQYF. Full variable domain (rest looked up from reference TRBV5-4 and TRBJ2-3): ETGVTQSPTHLIKTRGQQVTLRCSSQSGHNTVSWYQQALGQGPQFIFQYYREEENGRGNFPPRFSGLQFPNYSSELNVNALELDDSALYLCASKQGTSTDTQYFGPGTRLTVL.

This clone was seen repeatedly, ten times or more. The read terminates 3 residues before the CDR3 end, so the remaining end is supplied by the germline J gene. The chain joins TRBV6-1 to TRBJ2-1, with 11 bases matching TRBD2. The V gene end was trimmed by 4 bases and the J gene end by 5 bases; junction bases not matched to a gene: 4. The CDR3 spans 15 residues. The V gene's germline CDR1 is MNHNS and CDR2 SASEGT. The CDR3 sequence is CASSALAGGNNEQFF. The sequenced part of the CDR3 DNA is TGTGCCAGCAGTGCTCTAGCGGGGGGAAACAATGAG.

The table lists this clone with many counts. Here the CDR3 reads CASSLYGDIQYF. Incomplete CDR3 DNA: TGTGCCAGCAGCCTCTACGGGGACATT. This rearrangement joins TRBV3-1 (or the pseudogene TRBV3-2) to TRBJ2-4, with a weak D call TRBD2 (5 bases). The CDR3 is cut off 3 residues early in the read; its end comes from the germline J gene. The V gene's germline CDR1 is LGHDT and CDR2 YNNKEL (reference sequence). CDR3 length: 12 residues. V dropped 4 bases and J dropped 8 bases, with 9 bases sitting between them.

In this sample, this clone turned up many times. From the germline J gene comes the end of the CDR3, since the read stops 3 residues before it. The chain uses TRBV30 and TRBJ1-2, with unresolved D. The V gene lost 2 bases and the J gene lost 4 bases, with 14 bases spanning the gap. CDR3 length equals 14 residues. Germline V gene data show CDR1 as GTSNPN and CDR2 as SVGIG (reference sequence). CDR3 residues: CAWSTRYSCYGYTF. CDR3 bases read: TGTGCCTGGAGTACCCGCTACAGTTGCTATGGC.

The table lists this clone with many counts. The read terminates 3 residues ahead of where the CDR3 ends, so the germline J gene completes it. The chain couples TRBV7-8 to TRBJ1-3; possible D gene TRBD1, 6 bases. Germline lookup yields CDR1 SGHVS and CDR2 FQNEAQ. Trimming took 1 base from V and 3 from J, leaving 10 bases between them. The CDR3 is 15 amino acids. The CDR3 loop reads CASSLGQGFGNTIYF. Incomplete CDR3 DNA: TGTGCCAGCAGCTTAGGGCAGGGGTTTGGAAACACC.

This clone came up many times. The DNA read from the CDR3 is TGCAGCGTCCGGGGTCTGGGGAGCAATCAGCCC. This encodes CSVRGLGSNQP. The whole CDR3 reads CSVRGLGSNQPQHF. This chain joins TRBV29-1 and TRBJ1-5, with D unresolved. The CDR3 extends 3 residues past the end of the read, so its final part is completed from the germline J gene. This CDR3 is 14 amino acids long. Between the trimmed V and J ends, which lost 6 bases and 1 base, there was a span of 13 bases. Per germline, CDR1 SQVTM and CDR2 ANQGSEA. The full variable domain, completed using reference TRBV29-1 and TRBJ1-5, is SAVISQKPSRDICQRGTSLTIQCQVDSQVTMMFWYRQQPGQSLTLIATANQGSEATYESGFVIDKFPISRPNLTFSTLTVSNMSPEDSSIYLCSVRGLGSNQPQHFGDGTRLSIL.

This clone has a handful of counts. The read is 3 residues too short to cover the CDR3 end, so that end is filled in from the germline J gene. The chain has TRBV11-3 and TRBJ2-7; D may be TRBD1 (6 bases). Trimming left V 1 base short and J 0 bases short, with 10 bases between. Germline V CDR1 and CDR2: SGHNT, YENEEA. CDR3 size: 15 residues. The sequenced part of the CDR3 DNA is TGTGCCAGCAGCTTAGGGGCAGGGGCCTCCTACGAG. Its protein is CASSLGAGASYE. Given in full, the CDR3 is CASSLGAGASYEQYF.

The sample holds many counts of this clone. The read terminates 3 residues before the CDR3 end, so the remaining end is supplied by the germline J gene. The chain carries TRBV20-1 and TRBJ2-5; tentatively, D is TRBD2 (5 bases). V was cut by 3 bases and J by 5 bases, with 16 bases left in between. The germline CDR1 and CDR2 sequences are DFQATT and SNEGSKA (reference sequence). The CDR3 length is 14 residues. CDR3 bases read: TGCAGTGCTAGGCGGCCTAGCCTCTGGGAGACC. This codes for CSARRPSLWET. The CDR3 as a whole reads CSARRPSLWETQYF.